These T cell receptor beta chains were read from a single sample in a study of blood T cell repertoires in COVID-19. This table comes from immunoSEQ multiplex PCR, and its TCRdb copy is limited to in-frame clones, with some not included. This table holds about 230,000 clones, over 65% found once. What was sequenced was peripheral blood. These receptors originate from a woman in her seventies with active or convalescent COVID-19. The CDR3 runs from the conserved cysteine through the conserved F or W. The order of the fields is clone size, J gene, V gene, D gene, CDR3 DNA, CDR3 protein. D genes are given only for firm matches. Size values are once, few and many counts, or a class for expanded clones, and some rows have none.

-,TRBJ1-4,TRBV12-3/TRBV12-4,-,TGTGCCAGCAGTTTGAGTTGGGAAAAACTGTTTTTT,CASSLSWEKLFF
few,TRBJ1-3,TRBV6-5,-,TGTGCCAGCAGCCCGGGGGGCTCTGGAAACACCATATATTTT,CASSPGGSGNTIYF
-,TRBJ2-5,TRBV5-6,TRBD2,TGTGCCAGCAGCTTGAGATTAGCGGGAGGGGAGACCCAGTACTTC,CASSLRLAGGETQYF
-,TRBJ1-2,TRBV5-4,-,TGTGCCAGCAGCTTAGAGTATCTTAACTATGGCTACACCTTC,CASSLEYLNYGYTF
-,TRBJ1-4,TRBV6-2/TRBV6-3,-,TGTGCCAGCAGCCAGACAGGTTCTAATGAAAAACTGTTTTTT,CASSQTGSNEKLFF
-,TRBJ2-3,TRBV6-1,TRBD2,TGTGCCAGCAGTGCAATACCCGGACTAGCGGGAGGGCCAGATACGCAGTATTTT,CASSAIPGLAGGPDTQYF
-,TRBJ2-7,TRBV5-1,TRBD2,TGCGCCAGCAGCCCCGACGATGGTGCTAGCGGGAGTAGGGAGCAGTACTTC,CASSPDDGASGSREQYF
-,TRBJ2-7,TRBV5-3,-,TGTGCCAGAAGCTTGGCCGAGGGCGAGCAGTACTTC,CARSLAEGEQYF
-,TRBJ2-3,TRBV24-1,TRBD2,TGTGCCACCAGTGACGCTAGCGGGAGTGCCCTGGATACGCAGTATTTT,CATSDASGSALDTQYF
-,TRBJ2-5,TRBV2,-,TGTGCCAGCAGTGAGGACGAGCCGGGACTCCCGTACTTC,CASSEDEPGLPYF
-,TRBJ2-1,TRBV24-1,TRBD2,TGTGCCACCAGTAGCACTAAGACGACTAGCGGGAAAACCTACAATGAGCAGTTCTTC,CATSSTKTTSGKTYNEQFF
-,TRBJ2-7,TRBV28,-,TGTGCCAGCAGTTTTTCGGACGGGATCTACGAGCAGTACTTC,CASSFSDGIYEQYF
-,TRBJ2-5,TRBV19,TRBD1,TGTGCCAGTAGTGGGACAGGAGAGACCCAGTACTTC,CASSGTGETQYF
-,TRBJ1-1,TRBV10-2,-,TGCGCCAGCACTGCGGCGGTACATGATGGCACTGAAGCTTTCTTT,CASTAAVHDGTEAFF
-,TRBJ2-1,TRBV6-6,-,TGTGCCAGCAGTTACGAGGAGGATGAGCAGTTCTTC,CASSYEEDEQFF
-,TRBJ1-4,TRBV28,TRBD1,TGTGCCACCCGGACAGGGGGGGTGAAAAAACTGTTTTTT,CATRTGGVKKLFF
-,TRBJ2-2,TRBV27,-,TGTGCCAGCAGTCCCCAGGGGAGGGACACCGGGGAGCTGTTTTTT,CASSPQGRDTGELFF
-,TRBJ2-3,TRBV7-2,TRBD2,TGTGCCAGCAGCTTGGGACTAGCGGGAAGCACAGATACGCAGTATTTT,CASSLGLAGSTDTQYF
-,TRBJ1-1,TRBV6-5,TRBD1,TGTGCCAGCAGGGGACAGGGGGCTTCGGGAGCTTTCTTT,CASRGQGASGAFF
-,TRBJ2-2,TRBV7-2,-,TGTGCCAGCAGCTTCAGGGGAGGGGCGGGCACCGGGGAGCTGTTTTTT,CASSFRGGAGTGELFF
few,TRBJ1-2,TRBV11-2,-,TGTGCCAGCAGCTCGACCAGGGTGAATGGCTACACCTTC,CASSSTRVNGYTF
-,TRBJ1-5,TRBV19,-,TGTGCCAGTAGTATCTTCAGGGACAATCAGCCCCAGCATTTT,CASSIFRDNQPQHF
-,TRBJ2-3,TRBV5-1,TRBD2,TGCGCCAGCAGCTTGGCTACTAGCGGGGGAGGGACAGATACGCAGTATTTT,CASSLATSGGGTDTQYF
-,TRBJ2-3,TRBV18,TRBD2,TGTGCCAGCTCGTCAAGACTAGCCACAGATACGCAGTATTTT,CASSSRLATDTQYF
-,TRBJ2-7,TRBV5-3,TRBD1,TGTGCCAGAAGCACCCGGGACAGGGAAGGATACGAGCAGTACTTC,CARSTRDREGYEQYF
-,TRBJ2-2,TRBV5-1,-,TGCGCCAGCAGTATCCGAGTTAACACCGGGGAGCTGTTTTTT,CASSIRVNTGELFF
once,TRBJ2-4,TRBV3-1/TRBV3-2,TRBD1,TGTGCCAGCAGCCAAAAAGGGACAGGGAACATTCAGTACTTC,CASSQKGTGNIQYF
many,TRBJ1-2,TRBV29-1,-,TGCAGCGTCGGGAAGGCCCAGGATGGCTACACCTTC,CSVGKAQDGYTF
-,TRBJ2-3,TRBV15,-,TGTGCCACCAGCGGCGGAGCGGGCGCAGATACGCAGTATTTT,CATSGGAGADTQYF
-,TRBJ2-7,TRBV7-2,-,TGTGCCAGCAGCCCTTTCAGGATGTACGAGCAGTACTTC,CASSPFRMYEQYF
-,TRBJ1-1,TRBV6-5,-,TGTGCCATTTTCAGGGAATTCGCCACTGAAGCTTTCTTT,CAIFREFATEAFF
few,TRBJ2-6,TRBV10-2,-,TGCGCCAGCAGTGACAGATCCATCTCTGGGGCCAACGTCCTGACTTTC,CASSDRSISGANVLTF